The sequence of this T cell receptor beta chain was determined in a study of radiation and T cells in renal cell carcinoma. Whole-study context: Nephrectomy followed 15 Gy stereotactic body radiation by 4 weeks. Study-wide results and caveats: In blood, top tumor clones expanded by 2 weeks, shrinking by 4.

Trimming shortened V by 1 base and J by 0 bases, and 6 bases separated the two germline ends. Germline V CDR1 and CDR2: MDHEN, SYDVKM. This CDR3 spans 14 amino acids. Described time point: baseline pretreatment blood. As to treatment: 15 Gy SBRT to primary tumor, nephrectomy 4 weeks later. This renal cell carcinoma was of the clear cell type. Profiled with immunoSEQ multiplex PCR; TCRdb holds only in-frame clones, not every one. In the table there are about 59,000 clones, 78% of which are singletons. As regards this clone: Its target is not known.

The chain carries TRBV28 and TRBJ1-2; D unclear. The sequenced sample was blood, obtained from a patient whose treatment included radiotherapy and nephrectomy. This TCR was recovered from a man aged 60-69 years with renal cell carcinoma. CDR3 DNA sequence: TGTGCCAGCAGTTTATCTCTAACTAACTATGGCTACACCTTC. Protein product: CASSLSLTNYGYTF.